The T cell receptor beta chain under discussion was sequenced for a study of cytomegalovirus exposure and HLA in healthy donors. About this clone itself: Its antigen is as yet unknown.

Primers for the PCR totalled 60 Vbeta and 13 Jbeta. The repertoire was sequenced with immunoSEQ multiplex PCR; TCRdb's copy has only in-frame clones and lacks some. The profile covers roughly 300,000 clones, with more than 80% appearing a single time and less than 4% taken by the ten largest. Samples came from healthy bone marrow donors. Study observations and caveats: A later analysis reportedly found fewer N-insertions in an Asian-associated ancestry cluster than the roughly 680-donor mean. The study assumed roughly uniform donor sequencing depth for presence/absence analyses. In vitro checks showed that a few CMV-associated chains really do target CMV antigens.

This sequence was found in a man aged 40-49 years in good health and CMV-seropositive. Specimen: PBMCs.

The CDR3 DNA is TGTGCCAGCAGTTACTCGAGGCAGGGGTTTGGGTATGGCTACACCTTC. This sequence encodes CASSYSRQGFGYGYTF. The chain employs TRBV6-5 and TRBJ1-2; the D gene is possibly TRBD1 (6 bases). The germline V gene has CDR1 MNHEY and CDR2 SVGAGI. V lost 0 bases and J 5 bases, leaving 16 bases between the germline ends. CDR3 length: 16 residues.